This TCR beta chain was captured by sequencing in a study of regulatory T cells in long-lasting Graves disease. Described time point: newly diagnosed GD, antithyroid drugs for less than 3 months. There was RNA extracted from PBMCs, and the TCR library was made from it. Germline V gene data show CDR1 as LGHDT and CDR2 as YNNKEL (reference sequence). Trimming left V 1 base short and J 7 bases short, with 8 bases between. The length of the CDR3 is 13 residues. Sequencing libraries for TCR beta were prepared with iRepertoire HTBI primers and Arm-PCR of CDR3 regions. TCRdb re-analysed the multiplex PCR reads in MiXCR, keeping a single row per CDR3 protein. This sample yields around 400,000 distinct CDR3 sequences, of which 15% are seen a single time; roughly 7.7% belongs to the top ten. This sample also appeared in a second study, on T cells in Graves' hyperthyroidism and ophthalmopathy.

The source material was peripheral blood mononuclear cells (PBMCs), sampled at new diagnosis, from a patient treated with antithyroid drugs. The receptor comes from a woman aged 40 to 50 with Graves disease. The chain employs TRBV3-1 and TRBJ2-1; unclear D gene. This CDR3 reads CASSQGRWNEQFF. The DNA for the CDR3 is TGTGCCAGCAGCCAAGGGCGATGGAATGAGCAGTTCTTC.